Below, 21 T cell receptor beta chains from the same sample are listed, as sequenced in a study of OX40 agonist ivuxolimab in advanced cancers. Libraries were prepared by immunoSEQ multiplex PCR; TCRdb keeps only in-frame clonotypes and omits some of them. The data show 35,000 to 50,000 clones, with 70% to 90% seen just once and around 30% held by the top ten. Here the sequenced sample was CD4+ or CD8+ T cells sorted from blood, taken in a trial of the OX40 agonist ivuxolimab. Receptors originate from an adult with an advanced solid tumor such as melanoma, head and neck, liver or kidney cancer.

The V call is TRBV30, the J call TRBJ1-2; D remains ambiguous. The CDR3 spans 12 residues. Germline V gene lookup returns CDR1 GTSNPN and CDR2 SVGIG (reference sequence). V lost 1 base and J 4 bases, leaving 7 bases between the germline ends. The CDR3 nucleotides are TGTGCCTGGAGTGCCGGTTCCTATGGCTACACCTTC. Translation: CAWSAGSYGYTF.

This chain links TRBV19 with TRBJ1-2, with 10 positions matching TRBD1. The V gene's germline CDR1 is LNHDA and CDR2 SQIVND (reference sequence). CDR3 length: 13 amino acids. The CDR3 here is CAAESGTGDGYTF. In DNA form, the CDR3 reads TGTGCAGCCGAATCCGGGACAGGGGATGGCTACACCTTC.

V gene TRBV6-1 combines with J gene TRBJ2-5; D call uncertain. The germline gives CDR1 MNHNS, CDR2 SASEGT. V was clipped by 2 bases and J by 6 bases, with 7 bases between them. The CDR3 loop spans 12 amino acids. CDR3 protein: CASSESSQTQYF. In nucleotides, the CDR3 is TGTGCCAGCAGTGAATCCAGCCAGACCCAGTACTTC.

The V call is TRBV6-1, the J call TRBJ1-4; D unresolved. In germline, CDR1 is MNHNS, CDR2 SASEGT. Trimming took off 10 bases at V and 7 bases at J, with 16 bases between the two ends. The CDR3 has 13 amino acids. The CDR3 nucleotides are TGTGCCACCTGTCTGGGAGTCGGTGAAAAACTGTTTTTT. Translation: CATCLGVGEKLFF.

The count of this clone is one. The chain combines TRBV4-1 with TRBJ1-2, with 7 bases that match TRBD1. The length of the CDR3 is 15 residues. Germline CDR1 and CDR2: MGHRA and YSYEKL. Germline trimming cut 0 bases from V and 8 bases from J; bases unmatched to any gene: 9. CDR3 amino acids: CASSQEGQLARGYTF. In DNA, the CDR3 is TGCGCCAGCAGCCAAGAGGGACAGCTTGCGCGGGGCTACACCTTC.

This clone was counted a few times. The V and J genes are TRBV13 and TRBJ2-3, with a weak D call TRBD2 (6 bases). V was cut by 4 bases and J by 3 bases, with 17 bases left in between. This CDR3 is 16 amino acids long. Looked up from germline, CDR1 is PRHDT and CDR2 is FYEKMQ (reference sequence). This CDR3 reads CASSYGSPRVTDTQYF. The CDR3 DNA follows: TGTGCCAGCAGCTACGGGAGCCCCCGGGTGACAGATACGCAGTATTTT.

The chain couples TRBV5-4 to TRBJ2-5, with 8 positions matching TRBD1. The CDR3 has 14 amino acids. The J segment lost 4 bases and the V segment lost 3 bases, leaving 5 bases of the junction unmatched. The germline V gene has CDR1 SGHNT and CDR2 YYREEE (reference sequence). Here the CDR3 DNA reads TGTGCCAGCAGCTGGAGGACAGGGACAGAGACCCAGTACTTC. Translated, it gives CASSWRTGTETQYF.

This clone was seen a single time. At one boundary the junction diverges from the germline segment, which might be a read error. V is TRBV5-8 and J is TRBJ2-1, with 8 bases that match TRBD2. Per germline, CDR1 SGHTS and CDR2 YDEGEE. This CDR3 contains 13 residues. In nucleotides, the CDR3 is TGTGCCAGCAGGGACTTGAGGAGCGGGAGCTGGGTCTTC. It encodes CASRDLRSGSWVF.

This clone was counted between two and nine times. The V gene is TRBV6-1, the J gene TRBJ2-7; no definite D call. The CDR3 length is 13 residues. V dropped 7 bases and J dropped 1 base, with 11 bases sitting between them. Germline CDR1 is MNHNS and CDR2 is SASEGT. The CDR3 DNA reads as TGTGCCAGCACTGACTGGGGATCCTACGAGCAGTACTTC. This translates into CASTDWGSYEQYF.

V is TRBV6-1 and J is TRBJ2-1, with D perhaps given as TRBD1 or TRBD2 (6 bases each). The CDR3 length is 15 residues. CDR1 and CDR2 (germline): MNHNS, SASEGT. Trimming pared 10 bases from V and 8 bases from J, leaving 24 bases between. CDR3 sequence: CATSPGTRGKDEQFF. The CDR3 DNA reads TGTGCCACCTCCCCCGGGACACGGGGGAAGGATGAGCAGTTCTTC.

As to this clone: The sample carries other DNA sequences with the same CDR3. The genes are TRBV6-1 and TRBJ1-4; D uncertain. The CDR3 is 16 residues long. Germline V gene data show CDR1 as MNHNS and CDR2 as SASEGT. V lost 2 bases and J 0 bases, leaving 10 bases between the germline ends. CDR3 residues: CASSEPFWTTNEKLFF. The CDR3 DNA reads as TGTGCCAGCAGTGAACCTTTTTGGACAACTAATGAAAAACTGTTTTTT.

The chain couples TRBV30 to TRBJ2-2, with D tentatively TRBD2 (6 bases). CDR1 is GTSNPN, CDR2 SVGIG, per germline (reference sequence). V lost 4 bases to trimming and J lost 5 bases, with 14 bases between them. The CDR3 is made up of 14 amino acids. This CDR3 reads CAWTPGVKTGELFF. The CDR3 coding sequence is TGTGCCTGGACCCCGGGAGTAAAAACCGGGGAGCTGTTTTTT.

V gene TRBV6-4 combines with J gene TRBJ2-7, with TRBD2 identical over 9 bases. With 11 bases clipped from V and 2 bases from J, the junction kept 10 bases outside the gene matches. Germline CDR1 reads MRHNA; CDR2 reads SNTAGT. This CDR3 spans 14 amino acids. The CDR3 region has the DNA TGTGCCGCAGGTAGGGCGGGAGGGCCCTACGAGCAGTACTTC. Amino acid sequence: CAAGRAGGPYEQYF.

The CDR3 spells CASSGDIQVNEQFF. The DNA of the CDR3 is TGCGCCAGCAGCGGGGACATCCAGGTCAATGAGCAGTTCTTC. This chain joins TRBV5-1 and TRBJ2-1, with a weak D call TRBD1 (6 bases). The CDR3 has 14 amino acids. Germline V CDR1 and CDR2: SGHRS, YFSETQ. V lost 4 bases to trimming and J lost 6 bases, with 14 bases between them.

V and J are TRBV5-4 and TRBJ2-5, with D tentatively TRBD1 (5 bases). This CDR3 comprises 13 residues. The V gene lost 6 bases and the J gene lost 0 bases, with 9 bases spanning the gap. In germline, CDR1 is SGHNT, CDR2 YYREEE (reference sequence). The chain's CDR3 is CASTGQNQETQYF. The DNA of the CDR3 is TGTGCCAGCACCGGACAAAACCAAGAGACCCAGTACTTC.

In nucleotides, the CDR3 is TGTGCCAGTAGTATCGGGACTAGCGGCACAGATACGCAGTATTTT. Protein product: CASSIGTSGTDTQYF. This chain links TRBV19 with TRBJ2-3, with TRBD2 identical over 10 bases. This CDR3 is 15 amino acids long. Germline-derived CDR1 and CDR2 are LNHDA and SQIVND (reference sequence). V lost 3 bases to trimming and J lost 1 base; unmatched junction nucleotides: 1.

The chain is built from TRBV9 and TRBJ1-6; D is unresolved. The CDR3 sequence is 14 residues long. Trimming took 1 base from V and 8 from J, leaving 10 bases between them. In germline, CDR1 is SGDLS, CDR2 YYNGEE. CDR3 coding DNA: TGTGCCAGCAGCGTAAGTCTCCGGGATTCACCCCTCCACTTT. It translates to CASSVSLRDSPLHF.

V usage is TRBV27 and J usage is TRBJ2-3; 9 bases agree with TRBD2. The CDR3 extends over 15 amino acids. Germline lookup yields CDR1 MNHEY and CDR2 SMNVEV (reference sequence). V lost 2 bases and J lost 2; bases outside the gene matches: 2. The CDR3 is CASSLGGGATDTQYF. The DNA of the CDR3 is TGTGCCAGCAGTTTAGGCGGGGGGGCCACAGATACGCAGTATTTT.

The chain carries TRBV19 and TRBJ1-2, with D unresolved. Germline-derived CDR1 and CDR2 are LNHDA and SQIVND (reference sequence). This CDR3 comprises 14 residues. V gave up 0 bases and J gave up 7 bases, with 12 bases separating them. CDR3 DNA sequence: TGTGCCAGTAGTATAGATCTCGGGATTGGTGGCTACACCTTC. It codes for CASSIDLGIGGYTF.

This chain joins TRBV7-3 and TRBJ1-2, with D unclear. This CDR3 has 13 amino acids. Germline V gene data show CDR1 as SGHTA and CDR2 as FQGTGA. With 5 bases removed from V and 4 bases from J, the gap between germline ends came to 11 bases. CDR3 coding DNA: TGTGCCAGCAGCCCCGACGGGAGCTATGGCTACACCTTC. Amino acid sequence: CASSPDGSYGYTF.

This CDR3 reads CASSSSDLPRRGYTF. The CDR3 DNA follows: TGTGCCAGCAGTTCTTCTGATTTGCCCCGAAGGGGCTACACCTTC. The J gene is TRBJ1-2, the V gene TRBV6-5; D remains ambiguous. The germline V and J ends were trimmed by 4 bases and 8 bases, with 20 bases remaining between them. Germline V CDR1 and CDR2: MNHEY, SVGAGI. The CDR3 is 15 residues long.